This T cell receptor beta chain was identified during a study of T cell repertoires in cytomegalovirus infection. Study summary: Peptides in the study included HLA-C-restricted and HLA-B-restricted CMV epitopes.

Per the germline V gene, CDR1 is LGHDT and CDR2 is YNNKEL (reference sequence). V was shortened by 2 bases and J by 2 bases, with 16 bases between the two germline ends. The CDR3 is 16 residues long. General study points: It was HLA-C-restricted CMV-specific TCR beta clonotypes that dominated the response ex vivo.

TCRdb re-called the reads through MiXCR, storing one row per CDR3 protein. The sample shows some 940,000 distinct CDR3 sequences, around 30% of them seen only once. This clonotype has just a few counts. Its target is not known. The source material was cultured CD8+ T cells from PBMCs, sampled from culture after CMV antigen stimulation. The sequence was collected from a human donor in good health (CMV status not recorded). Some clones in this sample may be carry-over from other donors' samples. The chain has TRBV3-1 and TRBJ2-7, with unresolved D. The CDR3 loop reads CASSQTPGSSPYEQYF. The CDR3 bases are TGTGCCAGCAGCCAAACCCCTGGCAGCTCCCCCTACGAGCAGTACTTC.